This TCR beta chain derives from a study of identical twins. This clonotype was observed a handful of times. Its cognate antigen is unknown. A single record per CDR3 protein comes from TCRdb applying MiXCR to the 5' RACE reads. The sample includes about 520,000 distinct CDR3 sequences, around 20% of them seen just once. Per the germline V gene, CDR1 is SGHRS and CDR2 is YFSETQ. The CDR3 sequence is 14 residues long. V gave up 1 base and J gave up 4 bases, with 11 bases separating them. General study findings and limits: For cord blood, abundant beta clonotypes had fewer insertions, unlike memory repertoires, which showed none.

These sequences were also reported in another study, on T cells expressing NK-cell markers.

The sequenced sample consisted of CD4+ T cells sorted from blood. The chain joins TRBV5-1 to TRBJ2-5; TRBD2 might be the D (6 bases). The clonotype was recovered from a woman under 30 in good health. This chain's CDR3 is CASSLFGTLETQYF. CDR3 DNA sequence: TGCGCCAGCAGCTTGTTCGGGACTCTAGAGACCCAGTACTTC.